Listed here are 6 T cell receptor beta chains from one sample, sequenced in a study of blood T cell repertoires in COVID-19. Repertoires were generated with immunoSEQ multiplex PCR, while TCRdb's copy carries only in-frame clones and drops some. Among approximately 130,000 clones listed, approximately 71% were seen once. What was sequenced was peripheral blood. Receptors originate from a woman aged 70-85 years with acute or convalescent COVID-19.

This clone was counted many times. The CDR3 region is CASSKYRGYTF. CDR3 nucleotide sequence: TGTGCCAGCAGCAAATACAGGGGCTACACCTTC. The rearrangement joins TRBV21-1 to TRBJ1-2; TRBD1 is the table's D call, not checked against the DNA. TRBV21-1 is tagged as a pseudogene. The CDR3 consists of 11 residues.

This chain uses TRBV4-1 with TRBJ1-5, with D tentatively TRBD1 (6 bases). The CDR3 extends over 17 amino acids. Trimming removed 2 bases at V and 1 base at J, with 15 bases between. Germline loops: CDR1 MGHRA, CDR2 YSYEKL. As DNA, the CDR3 is TGCGCCAGCAGCCAACACTACAGGGTTGACAGCAATCAGCCCCAGCATTTT. This sequence encodes CASSQHYRVDSNQPQHF.

This clone came up a few times. This rearrangement joins TRBV2 to TRBJ1-4; 10 bases map to TRBD1. CDR1 is SNHLY, CDR2 FYNNEI, per germline. The CDR3 consists of 12 residues. Trimming cost V 10 bases and J 8 bases; bases outside gene matches: 4. For the CDR3, the DNA is TGTGCCACCCGGGACAGGGGCGAAAAACTGTTTTTT. It specifies CATRDRGEKLFF.

This clone was seen a few times. The CDR3 sequence is CASSSAGTGSGNTIYF. The CDR3 region has the DNA TGCGCCAGCAGTTCAGCCGGGACAGGCTCTGGAAACACCATATATTTT. The chain couples TRBV5-1 to TRBJ1-3; 8 bases agree with TRBD1. The J segment lost 0 bases and the V segment lost 5 bases, leaving 7 bases of the junction unmatched. Germline CDR1 reads SGHRS; CDR2 reads YFSETQ. The CDR3 extends over 16 amino acids.

In regard to this clone: The sample holds other DNA sequences that translate to the same CDR3. The chain links TRBV27 to TRBJ1-5; 8 bases agree with TRBD1. Germline V gene data show CDR1 as MNHEY and CDR2 as SMNVEV (reference sequence). V lost 0 bases to trimming and J lost 1 base; unmatched junction nucleotides: 2. The CDR3 runs 16 residues. In nucleotides, the CDR3 is TGTGCCAGCAGTTTATCAGGACAGGGAAGCAATCAGCCCCAGCATTTT. Its translation is CASSLSGQGSNQPQHF.

The CDR3 DNA sequence: TGTGCCAGCAGCTTACGTTCTAATTCACCCCTCCACTTT. Its translation: CASSLRSNSPLHF. The V gene is TRBV7-2, the J gene TRBJ1-6; no definite D call. V lost 2 bases and J 6 bases, leaving 5 bases between the germline ends. CDR1 SGHTA and CDR2 FQGNSA come from the germline V gene. CDR3 length: 13 residues.